This TCR beta chain was sequenced in a study of tumor-infiltrating lymphocytes in localized non-small cell lung cancer. Study-wide background: Each patient gave resected tumor and non-adjacent uninvolved lung tissue. Study-level findings and limits: Each assay used a separate piece of the same tissue. T-cell fraction did not differ between immunotypes IM1 and IM2. Higher tumor T cell infiltration than in uninvolved lung was supported by TCRbeta sequencing.

Trimming removed 1 base from V and 4 bases from J, with 10 bases in between. This CDR3 has 15 amino acids. Germline V gene data show CDR1 as KGHSH and CDR2 as LQKENI. The table lists this clone with a few counts. Its antigen remains unidentified. Some clones are missing from TCRdb's copy, which holds only in-frame ones; the method was immunoSEQ multiplex PCR. The table has about 24,000 clones, about three fifths seen once. This chain uses TRBV18 with TRBJ1-4; D may be TRBD1 (6 bases). Sequencing was done on a sample of lung tumor tissue. The sequence came from a human donor with non-small cell lung cancer. CDR3 sequence reads: CASSPLQGGNEKLFF. The CDR3 DNA reads as TGTGCCAGCTCACCACTTCAAGGGGGTAATGAAAAACTGTTTTTT.